This TCR beta chain was sequenced during a study of siplizumab effects on memory and regulatory T cells. General study findings and limits: Alloreactive CD4+ clones that could be mapped were on average about 69% Treg-derived with siplizumab, against 25% to 30% in controls. Significant reduction of alloreactive sequences traceable to unstimulated CD4+ memory cells was observed with siplizumab. There appeared to be greater diversity in naive T cells than in memory cells, and naive T cells seemed major contributors to the alloresponse.

The germline V gene encodes CDR1 MNHNS and CDR2 SASEGT. CDR3 length equals 17 residues. With V trimmed by 0 bases and J by 1 base, 3 bases remained unmatched. Some 100,000 TCR templates were measured in each sample. Produced via immunoSEQ multiplex PCR; TCRdb's table is partial and in-frame only. The sample records around 110,000 clones, approximately 94% being singletons. On this clone itself: The antigen is undetermined.

The TCR originated in a human donor in good health. Material: non-Treg CD4+ T cells sorted from blood. The V call is TRBV6-1, the J call TRBJ1-3; TRBD1 matches 10 bases. CDR3 in amino acids: CASSEARDRGSGNTIYF. CDR3 DNA sequence: TGTGCCAGCAGTGAAGCGAGGGACAGGGGATCTGGAAACACCATATATTTT.